This T cell receptor beta chain was sequenced in a study of T cell responses to AZD1222 COVID-19 vaccine. The study's findings and limits: After the peak T cell response, and only then, were repertoires sampled. Compared with day 0, the breadth and depth of the Spike-specific TCR repertoire rose significantly after two doses of AZD1222. Donors were chiefly white British, with a greater number of females, and clonal diversity was perhaps underestimated.

Trimming stripped 6 bases from V and 5 bases from J, with 13 bases between. In germline, CDR1 is LGHDT, CDR2 YNNKEL (reference sequence). There are 13 residues in the CDR3. TCRdb's table, derived via immunoSEQ multiplex PCR, lists solely in-frame clones and lacks some. The sample holds some 140,000 clones, roughly 90% seen once. A word on this clone: As yet, its antigen is unknown.

The sample was peripheral blood, taken on day 0 of AZD1222 vaccination. This chain uses TRBV3-1 (or the pseudogene TRBV3-2) with TRBJ2-5; no clear D. The sequence was collected from an adult in good health. CDR3 sequence (DNA): TGTGCCAGCAGAAAATCCCTGGGGGAGACCCAGTACTTC. Translation gives CASRKSLGETQYF.